The 25 T cell receptor beta chains presented below share a single source sample, sequenced in a study of glioma-infiltrating T cells. Using RNA template, CDR3s of TCR alpha and beta were amplified with iRepertoire arm-PCR. Using its own MiXCR run on the multiplex PCR reads, TCRdb lists one record per CDR3 protein. The table lists fewer than 200,000 distinct CDR3 sequences, 25% to 35% of them singletons. Sequenced sample: glioma tissue, nonneoplastic brain tissue, or PBMCs (not recorded which). These receptors all come from a human donor with low-grade glioma or glioblastoma, undergoing nonglioma brain surgery, or in good health (not recorded which).

The genes are TRBV27 and TRBJ1-5, with unresolved D. The germline CDR1 and CDR2 sequences are MNHEY and SMNVEV (reference sequence). V lost 11 bases to trimming and J lost 5 bases, with 16 bases between them. The length of the CDR3 is 13 residues. The CDR3: CAGTLREDQPQHF. For the CDR3, the DNA is TGTGCCGGCACTTTACGGGAAGATCAGCCCCAGCATTTT.

As to this clonotype: With a much larger clone just one base away, this may be a read error. Here the CDR3 reads CASSTIGVLGYNEQFF. Here the CDR3 DNA reads TGTGCCAGTAGTACAATAGGGGTCCTAGGATACAATGAGCAGTTCTTC. V usage is TRBV19 and J usage is TRBJ2-1, with D possibly matching TRBD1 (5 bases). V was cut by 4 bases and J by 4 bases, with 17 bases left in between. The CDR3 consists of 16 residues. The germline CDR1 and CDR2 sequences are LNHDA and SQIVND (reference sequence).

This clonotype was observed at least ten times. The chain employs TRBV25-1 and TRBJ1-1; a weak D match, TRBD1 (5 bases). From germline, CDR1 is MGHDK and CDR2 SYGVNS. V was pared by 7 bases and J by 4 bases, with 10 bases between. CDR3 length: 12 residues. The CDR3 sequence: CASTGGGTEAFF. In DNA, the CDR3 is TGTGCCAGCACGGGGGGAGGCACTGAAGCTTTCTTT.

This clonotype was recorded at least ten times. The chain recombines TRBV5-1 with TRBJ1-1; 11 nucleotides agree with TRBD1. The CDR3 contains 17 residues. Germline V gene lookup returns CDR1 SGHRS and CDR2 YFSETQ. V lost 3 bases to trimming and J lost 0 bases; unmatched junction nucleotides: 7. The CDR3 DNA reads TGCGCCAGCAGCTCAGTAGGACAGGGGGCCCTGAACACTGAAGCTTTCTTT. Translated: CASSSVGQGALNTEAFF.

The sample holds many counts of this clonotype. The rearrangement links TRBV20-1 to TRBJ2-7; 11 positions match TRBD2. Germline loops: CDR1 DFQATT, CDR2 SNEGSKA (reference sequence). The CDR3 sequence is 13 residues long. J lost 6 bases, V lost 4 bases, and 5 bases had no gene match. CDR3 in amino acids: CSAIAGGPSEQYF. DNA of the CDR3: TGCAGTGCTATAGCGGGAGGGCCCAGCGAGCAGTACTTC.

In its sample, this clonotype was seen many times. The CDR3 nucleotides read TGCGCCAGCAGCTTCTCAGAGAACACTGAAGCTTTCTTT. Its translation: CASSFSENTEAFF. This chain connects TRBV5-1 to TRBJ1-1; no firm D call. The V end lost 2 bases, the J end lost 1 base, and 6 bases lay between the germline ends. The CDR3 has 13 amino acids. The germline gives CDR1 SGHRS, CDR2 YFSETQ.

This clonotype was detected many times. The genes are TRBV6-2 or TRBV6-3 and TRBJ2-1; 7 nucleotides line up with TRBD2. Germline CDR1 reads MNHEY; CDR2 reads SVGEGT. This CDR3 is 16 amino acids long. V was pared by 2 bases and J by 10 bases, with 14 bases of the junction left unmatched. CDR3 amino acids: CASSYNRLAEVREQFF. Written as DNA, the CDR3 is TGTGCCAGCAGTTACAATCGTCTAGCGGAGGTAAGGGAGCAGTTCTTC.

This clonotype appeared many times. The rearrangement joins TRBV7-2 to TRBJ2-7; D possibly corresponds to TRBD2 (6 bases). In germline, CDR1 is SGHTA, CDR2 FQGNSA. Trimming pared 4 bases from V and 3 bases from J, leaving 10 bases between. This CDR3 spans 13 amino acids. In nucleotides, the CDR3 is TGTGCCAGCAGCTCCGGGACTCACTACGAGCAGTACTTC. Protein sequence: CASSSGTHYEQYF.

On this clonotype: A much larger clone lies one base from this, so it may be a read error. This rearrangement joins TRBV7-9 to TRBJ2-1, with TRBD2 matching over 11 bases. The CDR3 has 17 residues. CDR1 is SEHNR, CDR2 FQNEAQ, per germline (reference sequence). Trimming cost V 6 bases and J 6 bases; bases outside gene matches: 13. The CDR3 DNA reads as TGTGCCAGCAGTTTAAGACCGGGACTAGCGGTGAGCAATGAGCAGTTCTTC. It encodes CASSLRPGLAVSNEQFF.

Notes on this clonotype: A read error may account for a junction end that differs from germline. The rearrangement joins TRBV7-2 to TRBJ1-5; perhaps TRBD1 as D (5 bases). The CDR3 is 13 residues long. The germline V gene has CDR1 SGHTA and CDR2 FQGNSA. The CDR3 region has the DNA TGTGCCAGCAGATTAGGCCAGGGTCAGCCCAAGCATTTT. This codes for CASRLGQGQPKHF.

This clonotype appeared many times. The chain has TRBV7-2 and TRBJ1-2, with D perhaps matching TRBD1 (5 bases). Germline CDR1 reads SGHTA; CDR2 reads FQGNSA. V lost 3 bases and J 2 bases, leaving 16 bases between the germline ends. This CDR3 comprises 16 residues. CDR3 nucleotides: TGTGCCAGCAGCTTGGAAAGGGGAAGTAGGAACTATGGCTACACCTTC. Residues: CASSLERGSRNYGYTF.

For this clonotype: This may come from a read error, since a much larger clone is one base off. In DNA form, the CDR3 reads TGTGCCAGCAGACACCTGGCCTCTTGGGGCCAAGAGACCAAGTACTTC. Its translation is CASRHLASWGQETKYF. The chain joins TRBV6-2 or TRBV6-3 to TRBJ2-5, with a possible D match to TRBD1 (5 bases). The germline V gene encodes CDR1 MNHEY and CDR2 SVGEGT. This CDR3 spans 16 amino acids.

The chain recombines TRBV20-1 with TRBJ1-6; 8 bases are shared with TRBD1. V dropped 1 base and J dropped 10; count of bases not matched to a gene: 18. Germline V gene sequence: CDR1 DFQATT, CDR2 SNEGSKA (reference sequence). The CDR3 extends over 18 amino acids. CDR3 DNA: TGCAGTGCTAGAGCTCCCCCCTGGGGACAGGTGGGGAAATCACCCCTCCACTTT. Its translation is CSARAPPWGQVGKSPLHF.

This clonotype was recorded many times. The chain carries TRBV5-1 and TRBJ2-7, with D hard to call. The germline CDR1 and CDR2 sequences are SGHRS and YFSETQ. CDR3 length equals 13 residues. The V gene lost 3 bases and the J gene lost 5 bases, with 12 bases spanning the gap. As DNA, the CDR3 is TGCGCCAGCAGCTCCCCGTCCATCAACGAGCAGTACTTC. As protein: CASSSPSINEQYF.

This clonotype was found many times. The J gene is TRBJ1-1, the V gene TRBV29-1; the D is unclear. Germline V lookup: CDR1 SQVTM, CDR2 ANQGSEA. The CDR3 loop spans 11 amino acids. The germline V and J ends were trimmed by 6 bases and 7 bases, with 12 bases remaining between them. CDR3 bases: TGCAGCGTCAACGAACAGATTGAAGCTTTCTTT. It yields the protein CSVNEQIEAFF.

Of note for this clonotype: The CDR3 end shows no conserved phenylalanine or tryptophan, and so a read error is likely. The chain combines TRBV7-6 with TRBJ1-1; possible D gene TRBD1, 5 bases. Germline V gene data show CDR1 as SGHVS and CDR2 as FNYEAQ. Trimming removed 0 bases from V and 6 bases from J, with 20 bases in between. The CDR3 contains 17 residues. The chain's CDR3 is CASSLAGGAGIVAEAFS. The CDR3 DNA is TGTGCCAGCAGCTTAGCGGGAGGGGCAGGCATCGTCGCTGAAGCTTTCTCT.

This clonotype has ten or more counts. The J gene is TRBJ1-2, the V gene TRBV20-1; D remains ambiguous. Trimming shortened V by 5 bases and J by 4 bases, and 8 bases separated the two germline ends. Germline V gives CDR1 DFQATT, CDR2 SNEGSKA (reference sequence). This CDR3 region has 11 residues. CDR3 coding DNA: TGCAGTGCTCCCGGGCCCTATGGCTACACCTTC. This codes for CSAPGPYGYTF.

V gene TRBV5-5 combines with J gene TRBJ2-7; 9 bases align to TRBD1. The germline gives CDR1 SGHKS, CDR2 YYEKEE (reference sequence). The V segment lost 3 bases and the J segment 3 bases; nucleotides outside the gene matches: 10. This CDR3 has 16 residues. The CDR3 spells CASSWAPGQGLYEQYF. The CDR3 region has the DNA TGTGCCAGCAGCTGGGCCCCGGGACAGGGCCTCTACGAGCAGTACTTC.

For this clonotype: A read error may explain this, as a much larger clone is one base away. The chain combines TRBV19 with TRBJ2-7; 11 nucleotides match TRBD1. This CDR3 comprises 14 residues. Germline assignment: CDR1 LNHDA and CDR2 SQIVND (reference sequence). Written as DNA, the CDR3 is TGTGTCAGTAATACCGGGACAGGGGGCTACGAGCAGTACTTC. Translating it yields CVSNTGTGGYEQYF.

This clonotype was counted many times. The rearrangement joins TRBV6-6 to TRBJ2-7; the D gene could be TRBD1 or TRBD2 (5 bases each). V lost 2 bases, J lost 4 bases, and 12 bases lay in between. Per germline, CDR1 MNHNY and CDR2 SVGAGI (reference sequence). The CDR3 has 14 amino acids. CDR3 amino acids: CASSYRGRGYEQYF. As DNA, the CDR3 is TGTGCCAGCAGTTACAGGGGAAGAGGGTACGAGCAGTACTTC.

This clonotype was seen repeatedly, ten times or more. The chain recombines TRBV7-2 with TRBJ2-3; tentative D call: TRBD2 (6 bases). Between the trimmed V and J ends, which lost 6 bases and 2 bases, there was a span of 15 bases. Germline V gene lookup returns CDR1 SGHTA and CDR2 FQGNSA. The CDR3 length is 15 residues. The CDR3 DNA sequence: TGTGCCAGCAGAGAACCGGGACTCCTCACAGATACGCAGTATTTT. It specifies CASREPGLLTDTQYF.

Of note for this clonotype: A much larger clone is a single base away; this may be a read error. This chain uses TRBV5-1 with TRBJ2-1; unclear D gene. This CDR3 comprises 15 residues. Germline assignment: CDR1 SGHRS and CDR2 YFSETQ. Here the CDR3 DNA reads TGCGCCAGCAGCTTGCTCGAGAGCTCCTGCAATGAGCAGTTCTTC. Protein: CASSLLESSCNEQFF.

A word on this clonotype: Just one base apart from a much larger clone, this may be a read error. This chain uses TRBV2 with TRBJ2-7; D is perhaps TRBD2 (6 bases). This CDR3 spans 12 amino acids. The V gene's germline CDR1 is SNHLY and CDR2 FYNNEI. This chain's CDR3 is CASTRGSYEHYF. CDR3 nucleotides: TGTGCCAGCACGCGGGGCTCCTACGAGCATTACTTC.

About this clonotype: A much more abundant neighbour one base away suggests this may be a read error. The chain is built from TRBV4-1 and TRBJ1-5; D remains unclear. The CDR3 covers 15 residues. V was clipped by 2 bases and J by 2 bases, with 10 bases between them. CDR1 is MGHRA, CDR2 YSYEKL, per germline. The CDR3, as DNA: TGCGCCAGCAGCCAAATGCATGGAGGCAATCAGCCCCAGCATTTT. This gives the protein CASSQMHGGNQPQHF.

As regards this clonotype: The CDR3 does not end in the conserved phenylalanine or tryptophan, so this is likely a read error. The rearrangement uses TRBV19 and TRBJ2-3, with D hard to call. The CDR3 length is 14 residues. Trimming cost V 4 bases and J 0 bases, with 8 bases left between them. In germline, CDR1 is LNHDA, CDR2 SQIVND (reference sequence). CDR3 sequence (DNA): TGTGCCAGTAGTAAAGCGCTAAGCACAGATACGCAGTATCTT. Translated, it gives CASSKALSTDTQYL.